This entry is about one T cell receptor beta chain. Antigen: not known. V lost 3 bases and J lost 4, with 12 bases in between. The CDR3 consists of 14 residues. Germline loops: CDR1 LNHNV, CDR2 YYDKDF (reference sequence). The repertoire was sequenced with immunoSEQ multiplex PCR; TCRdb's copy has only in-frame clones and lacks some. The sample lists more than 100,000 clones, approximately 95% occurring once. The sample comes from a study of graft-versus-host responses after intestinal transplantation. Findings and limits, study-wide: Peak circulating GvH clone levels tracked with early post-transplant HvG declines.

The V call is TRBV15, the J call TRBJ1-1; D is undetermined. The specimen was unstimulated CD8+ T cells sorted from spleen or lymph node cells, collected before intestinal transplant. The sequence derives from a human donor who received an intestinal transplant. The CDR3 coding sequence is TGTGCCACCAGCAGTCTAGGAAGTGGCACTGAAGCTTTCTTT. It translates to CATSSLGSGTEAFF.